This T cell receptor beta chain was observed in a study of brain T cells in children with intractable seizures. Study findings and constraints: HCMV serostatus was not known, and viral specificity came from CDR3 similarity only.

This CDR3 has 15 amino acids. V gave up 2 bases and J gave up 0 bases, with 11 bases separating them. Germline lookup yields CDR1 SGDLS and CDR2 YYNGEE. A note on this clone: Its target is not known.

The data were produced by immunoSEQ multiplex PCR, yet TCRdb's version contains in-frame clones alone and is incomplete. The table lists 95,000 to 120,000 clones, approximately 94% of them singletons. The sequenced cases were selected for having the highest brain T cell transcript signatures. Pre-surgery treatment included at least one anti-epileptic drug. The TCR comes from a boy under two years old with hemimegalencephaly and intractable seizures. The chain links TRBV9 to TRBJ1-1; a possible D gene is TRBD1 (5 bases). The source material was peripheral blood, sampled at surgery. CDR3 loop: CASSVGGRMNTEAFF. The CDR3 bases are TGTGCCAGCAGCGTCGGGGGACGCATGAACACTGAAGCTTTCTTT.